This entry lists 27 T cell receptor beta chains sequenced from one sample in a study of shared clonotypes between healthy human individuals. Profiling relied on immunoSEQ multiplex PCR, and the TCRdb table lists in-frame clones only, not all of them. This table holds around 1.4 million clones, 98% found once. Sequencing was done on a sample of naive CD4+ T cells sorted from blood. Subset noted: CD45RA+ positively selected. These receptor sequences come from a man under 40 in good health.

The chain carries TRBV6-6 and TRBJ1-5; the D is unclear. This CDR3 comprises 14 residues. Trimming removed 2 bases from V and 5 bases from J, with 10 bases in between. Looked up from germline, CDR1 is MNHNY and CDR2 is SVGAGI (reference sequence). This CDR3 reads CASSYRRADQPQHF. The DNA for the CDR3 is TGTGCCAGCAGTTACCGGAGGGCGGATCAGCCCCAGCATTTT.

The CDR3 is CAISTTEGNTIYF. In nucleotides, the CDR3 is TGTGCCATCAGCACTACGGAGGGAAACACCATATATTTT. The chain recombines TRBV10-3 with TRBJ1-3; D is uncertain. This CDR3 has 13 amino acids. Trimming left V 6 bases short and J 4 bases short, with 10 bases between. CDR1 is ENHRY and CDR2 is SYGVKD in the germline V gene.

CDR3 loop: CASSLDRGQYF. The CDR3 DNA is TGTGCCAGCAGCTTAGATAGGGGGCAGTACTTC. The rearrangement uses TRBV11-2 and TRBJ2-7; perhaps TRBD1 as D (5 bases). Germline CDR1 SGHAT, CDR2 FQNNGV. The ends were cut back, 0 bases at V and 9 bases at J, with 6 bases in the middle. The CDR3 consists of 11 residues. The variable domain in full, completed from reference TRBV11-2 and TRBJ2-7, reads EAGVAQSPRYKIIEKRQSVAFWCNPISGHATLYWYQQILGQGPKLLIQFQNNGVVDDSQLPKDRFSAERLKGVDSTLKIQPAKLEDSAVYLCASSLDRGQYFGPGTRLTVT.

The chain combines TRBV6-6 with TRBJ1-2; the D gene is possibly TRBD1 (5 bases). Germline-derived CDR1 and CDR2 are MNHNY and SVGAGI (reference sequence). V lost 5 bases and J 4 bases, leaving 8 bases between the germline ends. The CDR3 extends over 12 amino acids. The CDR3 spells CASSPDSYGYTF. CDR3 nucleotide sequence: TGTGCCAGCAGTCCAGACAGCTATGGCTACACCTTC.

This chain uses TRBV25-1 with TRBJ2-3; 7 positions match TRBD2. Germline V gene sequence: CDR1 MGHDK, CDR2 SYGVNS. V dropped 4 bases and J dropped 1; count of bases not matched to a gene: 2. The CDR3 runs to 14 residues. CDR3 protein: CASSVTSGTDTQYF. The CDR3 DNA sequence: TGTGCCAGCAGTGTTACTAGCGGCACAGATACGCAGTATTTT.

The CDR3 loop reads CASSHGHPGGGYTF. CDR3 nucleotide sequence: TGTGCCAGCAGTCACGGACATCCTGGGGGTGGCTACACCTTC. The rearrangement joins TRBV2 to TRBJ1-2, with D perhaps matching TRBD1 (5 bases). V was shortened by 5 bases and J by 7 bases, with 17 bases between the two germline ends. There are 14 residues in the CDR3. The germline V gene has CDR1 SNHLY and CDR2 FYNNEI. Full variable domain (missing parts from reference TRBV2 and TRBJ1-2): EPEVTQTPSHQVTQMGQEVILRCVPISNHLYFYWYRQILGQKVEFLVSFYNNEISEKSEIFDDQFSVERPDGSNFTLKIRSTKLEDSAMYFCASSHGHPGGGYTFGSGTRLTVV.

The gene calls are TRBV20-1 and TRBJ2-7; 8 positions match TRBD1. This CDR3 contains 11 residues. Trimming took 4 bases from V and 5 from J; bases not matched to a gene: 1. Germline CDR1 and CDR2: DFQATT and SNEGSKA (reference sequence). Here the CDR3 reads CSATGGDEQYF. DNA for the CDR3: TGCAGTGCTACAGGGGGCGACGAGCAGTACTTC.

This chain joins TRBV5-1 and TRBJ2-2, with 9 bases fitting TRBD2. Germline V gene data show CDR1 as SGHRS and CDR2 as YFSETQ. This CDR3 region has 15 residues. Trimming took 4 bases from V and 4 from J; bases not matched to a gene: 5. CDR3 protein: CASSELAGVTGELFF. The CDR3 region has the DNA TGCGCCAGCAGCGAGTTAGCGGGAGTCACCGGGGAGCTGTTTTTT. Based on the CDR3 plus reference TRBV5-1 and TRBJ2-2, the full variable domain is KAGVTQTPRYLIKTRGQQVTLSCSPISGHRSVSWYQQTPGQGLQFLFEYFSETQRNKGNFPGRFSGRQFSNSRSEMNVSTLELGDSALYLCASSELAGVTGELFFGEGSRLTVL.

This rearrangement joins TRBV15 to TRBJ1-1; 7 bases line up with TRBD1. J gave up 4 bases and V 3 bases, and 8 bases lay outside the gene matches. The CDR3 is 15 amino acids. In germline, CDR1 is LNHNV, CDR2 YYDKDF (reference sequence). The CDR3 loop reads CATSRVNRGGTEAFF. In DNA form, the CDR3 reads TGTGCCACCAGCAGGGTGAACAGGGGTGGCACTGAAGCTTTCTTT.

This rearrangement joins TRBV6-1 to TRBJ2-1; D is perhaps TRBD1 (6 bases). The V and J ends lost 5 bases and 4 bases respectively, with 15 bases between them. CDR1 is MNHNS and CDR2 is SASEGT in the germline V gene. This CDR3 has 15 residues. This CDR3 reads CASSSRRQGYNEQFF. The CDR3 DNA reads as TGTGCCAGCAGTTCCCGGAGGCAGGGGTACAATGAGCAGTTCTTC.

Concerning this clone itself: The same CDR3 also results from other DNA sequences found in this sample. This chain joins TRBV4-1 and TRBJ2-1; D ambiguous. CDR3 length equals 12 residues. Trimming stripped 2 bases from V and 4 bases from J, with 3 bases between. The germline V gene has CDR1 MGHRA and CDR2 YSYEKL. The CDR3 DNA reads TGCGCCAGCAGCCAATTATACAATGAGCAGTTCTTC. It yields the protein CASSQLYNEQFF.

The count of this clone is one. CDR3 nucleotide sequence: TGTGCCAGCACCGCCGGGAGGTCCTACGAGCAGTACTTC. Protein sequence: CASTAGRSYEQYF. The chain is built from TRBV6-6 and TRBJ2-7, with 7 bases lining up with TRBD2. This CDR3 has 13 amino acids. V lost 7 bases and J lost 1; bases outside the gene matches: 4. The V gene's germline CDR1 is MNHNY and CDR2 SVGAGI (reference sequence).

The chain has TRBV5-1 and TRBJ2-5; D gene uncertain. Trimming took off 5 bases at V and 2 bases at J, with 19 bases between the two ends. The CDR3 is 16 residues long. Germline V CDR1 and CDR2: SGHRS, YFSETQ. CDR3 DNA sequence: TGCGCCAGCAGAAGCTACACTGCAACGGCTCAAGAGACCCAGTACTTC. It is translated as CASRSYTATAQETQYF.

As for this clone: Other DNA variants within this sample encode the same CDR3. The rearrangement links TRBV7-8 to TRBJ2-7, with 9 bases fitting TRBD2. There are 14 residues in the CDR3. V was clipped by 4 bases and J by 2 bases; unmatched bases: 3. Germline V CDR1 and CDR2: SGHVS, FQNEAQ. The CDR3: CASSSLAGAYEQYF. For the CDR3, the DNA is TGTGCCAGCAGCTCCTTAGCGGGAGCCTACGAGCAGTACTTC.

This clone was observed once. The CDR3 is CASSPLSVGDTGELFF. CDR3 sequence (DNA): TGTGCCAGCAGTCCCCTATCTGTTGGGGACACCGGGGAGCTGTTTTTT. The rearrangement links TRBV27 to TRBJ2-2, with D unclear. The CDR3 has 16 residues. Germline values: CDR1 MNHEY, CDR2 SMNVEV (reference sequence). Trimming took 5 bases from V and 3 from J, leaving 16 bases between them.

The chain recombines TRBV5-6 with TRBJ2-5; perhaps D is TRBD1 or TRBD2 (6 bases each). The CDR3 spans 16 residues. Trimming cost V 1 base and J 4 bases, with 17 bases left between them. Germline-derived CDR1 and CDR2 are SGHDT and YYEEEE. The CDR3, as DNA: TGTGCCAGCAGCTTGATAGTATTAGGGGGGAGAGAGACCCAGTACTTC. Translation: CASSLIVLGGRETQYF.

This sequence joins TRBV6-4 and TRBJ2-3, with 9 bases lining up with TRBD2. Losses at the gene ends were 6 bases for V and 4 bases for J; bases not matched to a gene: 5. The CDR3 is 14 residues long. CDR1 and CDR2 (germline): MRHNA, SNTAGT. This CDR3 reads CASRREGQSDTQYF. The CDR3 DNA follows: TGTGCCAGCAGGCGGGAGGGCCAATCAGATACGCAGTATTTT.

This clone was detected once. Other DNA sequences in this sample translate to the same CDR3. The CDR3 region is CASSRAGSSYEQYF. The CDR3 coding sequence is TGTGCCAGCAGCCGGGCGGGTAGCTCCTACGAGCAGTACTTC. The chain combines TRBV5-4 with TRBJ2-7, with TRBD2 as a possible D gene (5 bases). This CDR3 comprises 14 residues. Germline V gives CDR1 SGHNT, CDR2 YYREEE (reference sequence). Trimming took off 4 bases at V and 0 bases at J, with 11 bases between the two ends.

The chain links TRBV18 to TRBJ2-5, with TRBD1 identical over 7 bases. The CDR3 is 15 residues long. Germline CDR1 KGHSH, CDR2 LQKENI. Trimming at V came to 3 bases and at J to 2 bases, leaving 6 bases not matched to a gene. In DNA, the CDR3 is TGTGCCAGCTCACCGGAGCGGACAGGACAAGAGACCCAGTACTTC. As protein: CASSPERTGQETQYF.

The V call is TRBV4-1, the J call TRBJ2-2; D is ambiguous. This CDR3 has 16 amino acids. V lost 0 bases, J lost 5 bases, and 13 bases lay in between. Germline-derived CDR1 and CDR2 are MGHRA and YSYEKL. CDR3 in amino acids: CASSQEGRPGTGELFF. DNA for the CDR3: TGCGCCAGCAGCCAAGAAGGCAGGCCTGGGACCGGGGAGCTGTTTTTT.

V usage is TRBV9 and J usage is TRBJ2-7; D not certain. Germline values: CDR1 SGDLS, CDR2 YYNGEE. This CDR3 comprises 14 residues. Trimming cost V 0 bases and J 2 bases, with 9 bases left between them. The chain's CDR3 is CASSVAAVPYEQYF. DNA for the CDR3: TGTGCCAGCAGCGTAGCGGCGGTCCCCTACGAGCAGTACTTC.

The V and J genes are TRBV7-8 and TRBJ2-1; TRBD1 might be the D (5 bases). V lost 5 bases and J lost 9, with 14 bases in between. Germline V gives CDR1 SGHVS, CDR2 FQNEAQ. This CDR3 region has 13 residues. As DNA, the CDR3 is TGTGCCAGCAGCCCCGGACAATGGGGTGAGCAGTTCTTC. It yields the protein CASSPGQWGEQFF.

The chain is built from TRBV18 and TRBJ2-5; D gene unclear. Germline CDR1 and CDR2: KGHSH and LQKENI. V was pared by 0 bases and J by 5 bases, with 16 bases between. The CDR3 runs 16 residues. The CDR3 region is CASSPPGSAKRETQYF. In DNA, the CDR3 is TGTGCCAGCTCACCACCGGGAAGTGCCAAGAGGGAGACCCAGTACTTC.

V and J are TRBV7-2 and TRBJ2-2; D uncertain. Germline V lookup: CDR1 SGHTA, CDR2 FQGNSA. The CDR3 extends over 16 amino acids. Trimming stripped 0 bases from V and 4 bases from J, with 12 bases between. This chain's CDR3 is CASSLAGSKTTGELFF. CDR3 bases: TGTGCCAGCAGCTTAGCGGGGTCAAAGACCACCGGGGAGCTGTTTTTT. Drawing the rest from reference TRBV7-2 and TRBJ2-2, the complete variable domain is GAGVSQSPSNKVTEKGKDVELRCDPISGHTALYWYRQSLGQGLEFLIYFQGNSAPDKSGLPSDRFSAERTGGSVSTLTIQRTQQEDSAVYLCASSLAGSKTTGELFFGEGSRLTVL.

The chain carries TRBV19 and TRBJ2-2, with 9 bases identical to TRBD1. In germline, CDR1 is LNHDA, CDR2 SQIVND (reference sequence). The CDR3 is made up of 15 amino acids. The ends lost 4 bases at V and 5 bases at J; junction bases unmatched: 5. The CDR3 coding sequence is TGTGCCAGTAGTAGGCCCGGGACAGGGACCGGGGAGCTGTTTTTT. This translates into CASSRPGTGTGELFF.

This sequence joins TRBV19 and TRBJ1-5; unclear D gene. The germline V gene has CDR1 LNHDA and CDR2 SQIVND (reference sequence). CDR3 length equals 13 residues. V dropped 5 bases and J dropped 4 bases, with 9 bases sitting between them. CDR3 in amino acids: CASSLRANQPQHF. In nucleotides, the CDR3 is TGTGCCAGTAGTCTTCGGGCAAATCAGCCCCAGCATTTT.

A remark on this clone: The identical CDR3 is also encoded by other nucleotide sequences in the sample. The genes are TRBV4-1 and TRBJ2-5; D not certain. V shed 1 base and J shed 4 bases, with 7 bases lying between them. This CDR3 is built from 13 residues. CDR1 and CDR2 (germline): MGHRA, YSYEKL. This chain's CDR3 is CASSQVLGETQYF. The CDR3 DNA is TGCGCCAGCAGCCAAGTCTTGGGAGAGACCCAGTACTTC.